The 24 T cell receptor beta chains below all came from one sample that was sequenced in a study of blood T cell repertoires in COVID-19. The method was immunoSEQ multiplex PCR; TCRdb's version includes in-frame clones alone and lacks a portion of them. The table lists approximately 400,000 clones, 85% to 90% of them singletons. Sequencing input: PBMCs or T cells enriched from blood (not recorded which). These receptors all come from a woman aged 18-29 years who had recovered from COVID-19.

This sequence joins TRBV29-1 and TRBJ1-2; D might be TRBD1 (6 bases). CDR3 length equals 12 residues. V shed 2 bases and J shed 6 bases, with 10 bases lying between them. CDR1 is SQVTM and CDR2 is ANQGSEA in the germline V gene. CDR3 sequence: CSVEPDSNGYTF. For the CDR3, the DNA is TGCAGCGTTGAACCGGACAGTAATGGCTACACCTTC. The whole variable domain, filled in from reference TRBV29-1 and TRBJ1-2, reads SAVISQKPSRDICQRGTSLTIQCQVDSQVTMMFWYRQQPGQSLTLIATANQGSEATYESGFVIDKFPISRPNLTFSTLTVSNMSPEDSSIYLCSVEPDSNGYTFGSGTRLTVV.

The chain combines TRBV5-6 with TRBJ2-1; 10 nucleotides line up with TRBD1. J was trimmed by 8 bases and V by 4 bases; bases with no gene match: 9. This CDR3 region has 15 residues. Germline lookup yields CDR1 SGHDT and CDR2 YYEEEE. CDR3: CASSVPGQGSDEQFF. The CDR3 nucleotides read TGTGCCAGCAGCGTTCCGGGACAGGGGTCGGATGAGCAGTTCTTC. Looking up the rest from reference TRBV5-6 and TRBJ2-1 gives the full variable domain: DAGVTQSPTHLIKTRGQQVTLRCSPKSGHDTVSWYQQALGQGPQFIFQYYEEEERQRGNFPDRFSGHQFPNYSSELNVNALLLGDSALYLCASSVPGQGSDEQFFGPGTRLTVL.

V gene TRBV4-1 combines with J gene TRBJ1-4, with 8 bases lining up with TRBD1. This CDR3 comprises 15 residues. The V gene end was trimmed by 3 bases and the J gene end by 8 bases; junction bases not matched to a gene: 8. Germline lookup yields CDR1 MGHRA and CDR2 YSYEKL. CDR3 nucleotide sequence: TGCGCCAGCAGCCAGTCCCAACGACAGGGGGAAAAACTGTTTTTT. Translation: CASSQSQRQGEKLFF.

This chain connects TRBV11-3 to TRBJ1-4; D is ambiguous. Germline V lookup: CDR1 SGHNT, CDR2 YENEEA. V lost 4 bases and J lost 5, with 14 bases in between. The CDR3 runs 15 residues. CDR3 nucleotide sequence: TGTGCCAGCAGCTCCTCTAGCTTGGCCAATGAAAAACTGTTTTTT. Protein: CASSSSSLANEKLFF.

This chain joins TRBV27 and TRBJ1-1, with D uncertain. Germline CDR1 reads MNHEY; CDR2 reads SMNVEV (reference sequence). Trimming removed 5 bases at V and 0 bases at J, with 16 bases between. The CDR3 sequence is 16 residues long. CDR3 sequence: CASSMIKSFMNTEAFF. CDR3 coding DNA: TGTGCCAGCAGTATGATCAAGAGTTTCATGAACACTGAAGCTTTCTTT.

The chain is built from TRBV6-6 and TRBJ1-1, with a possible D match to TRBD1 (6 bases). CDR1 is MNHNY and CDR2 is SVGAGI in the germline V gene (reference sequence). Trimming cost V 2 bases and J 1 base, with 8 bases left between them. CDR3 size: 14 residues. The CDR3 DNA reads as TGTGCCAGCAGTTACCCAGGGGAGAACACTGAAGCTTTCTTT. Its translation: CASSYPGENTEAFF.

CDR3 region: CASNGNTGELFF. Here the CDR3 DNA reads TGTGCCAGCAACGGGAACACCGGGGAGCTGTTTTTT. The chain joins TRBV9 to TRBJ2-2; D remains unclear. V was clipped by 6 bases and J by 1 base, with 4 bases between them. The CDR3 loop spans 12 amino acids. Germline assignment: CDR1 SGDLS and CDR2 YYNGEE.

This sequence joins TRBV5-4 and TRBJ2-3; 7 bases map to TRBD1. Looked up from germline, CDR1 is SGHNT and CDR2 is YYREEE (reference sequence). The CDR3 runs 13 residues. The V and J ends lost 4 bases and 3 bases, in that order; junction bases with no gene match: 2. CDR3 in DNA: TGTGCCAGCAGCAGACAGGGTACAGATACGCAGTATTTT. It codes for CASSRQGTDTQYF. Full variable domain (remainder filled in from reference TRBV5-4 and TRBJ2-3): ETGVTQSPTHLIKTRGQQVTLRCSSQSGHNTVSWYQQALGQGPQFIFQYYREEENGRGNFPPRFSGLQFPNYSSELNVNALELDDSALYLCASSRQGTDTQYFGPGTRLTVL.

This clone has just a few counts. The rearrangement uses TRBV20-1 and TRBJ2-3, with D perhaps TRBD1 (5 bases). Trimming took off 3 bases at V and 5 bases at J, with 21 bases between the two ends. The CDR3 runs to 16 residues. Germline V lookup: CDR1 DFQATT, CDR2 SNEGSKA (reference sequence). The DNA for the CDR3 is TGCAGTGCTAGTACCCCAGGTGGGGCCTTGCAAGATACGCAGTATTTT. Protein sequence: CSASTPGGALQDTQYF.

The chain uses TRBV7-9 and TRBJ1-4, with 7 bases matching TRBD1. The CDR3 is 15 amino acids. V was pared by 5 bases and J by 2 bases, with 5 bases of the junction left unmatched. Germline V gene sequence: CDR1 SEHNR, CDR2 FQNEAQ (reference sequence). CDR3 amino acids: CASSPYRGTNEKLFF. In DNA, the CDR3 is TGTGCCAGCAGCCCCTACAGGGGTACTAATGAAAAACTGTTTTTT.

V is TRBV7-2 and J is TRBJ1-2; possible D gene TRBD1, 6 bases. V was clipped by 3 bases and J by 3 bases, with 17 bases between them. The germline gives CDR1 SGHTA, CDR2 FQGNSA. This CDR3 is 16 amino acids long. This CDR3 reads CASSFYPGEGHYGYTF. The CDR3 DNA reads as TGTGCCAGCAGCTTTTACCCAGGGGAGGGTCACTATGGCTACACCTTC.

V gene TRBV19 combines with J gene TRBJ1-5; unclear D gene. V lost 5 bases, J lost 0 bases, and 20 bases lay in between. CDR1 and CDR2 (germline): LNHDA, SQIVND (reference sequence). The CDR3 contains 18 residues. The CDR3 region is CASSWVGGDPYSNQPQHF. The CDR3, as DNA: TGTGCCAGTAGTTGGGTCGGTGGAGATCCATATAGCAATCAGCCCCAGCATTTT.

This chain links TRBV23-1 with TRBJ1-2, with 10 bases aligning to TRBD1. TRBV23-1 is treated as an ORF (open reading frame) with a function not yet certain. V lost 0 bases to trimming and J lost 1 base; unmatched junction nucleotides: 8. The CDR3 is 18 amino acids. The CDR3 is CASSQSTSGQGGNYGYTF. Here the CDR3 DNA reads TGCGCCAGCAGTCAATCGACTTCAGGACAGGGGGGTAACTATGGCTACACCTTC.

This sequence joins TRBV19 and TRBJ2-3; TRBD2 aligns across 9 bases. The CDR3 loop spans 15 amino acids. Trimming at V came to 6 bases and at J to 2 bases, leaving 6 bases not matched to a gene. From germline, CDR1 is LNHDA and CDR2 SQIVND (reference sequence). The CDR3 nucleotides are TGTGCCAGTAGCTTAGCGGGGGCCCACACAGATACGCAGTATTTT. It is translated as CASSLAGAHTDTQYF.

The V and J genes are TRBV5-8 and TRBJ1-1; D remains unclear. The CDR3 spans 13 residues. Deletions cut 1 base from V and 4 bases from J, with 8 bases between. From germline, CDR1 is SGHTS and CDR2 YDEGEE. CDR3 residues: CASSLWEGTEAFF. CDR3 nucleotide sequence: TGTGCCAGCAGCTTGTGGGAGGGCACTGAAGCTTTCTTT.

This chain connects TRBV2 to TRBJ1-5, with a possible D match to TRBD1 (6 bases). Trimming removed 5 bases from V and 1 base from J, with 15 bases in between. Germline CDR1 SNHLY, CDR2 FYNNEI. CDR3 size: 16 residues. For the CDR3, the DNA is TGTGCCAGCAGTAGAACAGGGCCGGAGAGCAATCAGCCCCAGCATTTT. This translates into CASSRTGPESNQPQHF.

This chain connects TRBV9 to TRBJ2-1, with 9 bases identical to TRBD1. The J segment lost 8 bases and the V segment lost 4 bases, leaving 7 bases of the junction unmatched. The CDR3 runs to 14 residues. Germline V lookup: CDR1 SGDLS, CDR2 YYNGEE. The chain's CDR3 is CASSNTGTGHEQFF. The CDR3 nucleotides read TGTGCCAGCAGCAATACCGGGACAGGGCATGAGCAGTTCTTC.

The chain employs TRBV7-6 and TRBJ2-7, with 8 bases aligning to TRBD1. The CDR3 is made up of 15 amino acids. After removal of 7 bases from V and 3 bases from J, the junction contained 11 bases not matched to a gene. CDR1 is SGHVS, CDR2 FNYEAQ, per germline. This CDR3 is CASTEAPGQGYEQYF. CDR3 in DNA: TGTGCCAGCACCGAGGCCCCAGGACAGGGCTACGAGCAGTACTTC. The full variable domain, rest sourced from reference TRBV7-6 and TRBJ2-7, is GAGVSQSPRYKVTKRGQDVALRCDPISGHVSLYWYRQALGQGPEFLTYFNYEAQQDKSGLPNDRFSAERPEGSISTLTIQRTEQRDSAMYRCASTEAPGQGYEQYFGPGTRLTVT.

The chain joins TRBV18 to TRBJ2-3; D gene uncertain. CDR3 length equals 13 residues. Trimming removed 4 bases from V and 3 bases from J, with 8 bases in between. The germline V gene has CDR1 KGHSH and CDR2 LQKENI. This chain's CDR3 is CASSQSQTDTQYF. In DNA, the CDR3 is TGTGCCAGCTCACAGTCGCAGACAGATACGCAGTATTTT.

This clone was seen a single time. The chain uses TRBV19 and TRBJ2-5; 11 nucleotides line up with TRBD2. The germline gives CDR1 LNHDA, CDR2 SQIVND (reference sequence). The CDR3 sequence is 15 residues long. The J segment lost 0 bases and the V segment lost 3 bases, leaving 0 bases of the junction unmatched. The CDR3 DNA follows: TGTGCCAGTAGTATGACTAGCGGGGACCAAGAGACCCAGTACTTC. Protein: CASSMTSGDQETQYF.

V is TRBV4-1 and J is TRBJ2-3; D is undetermined. Trimming stripped 4 bases from V and 2 bases from J, with 19 bases between. Germline lookup yields CDR1 MGHRA and CDR2 YSYEKL. There are 17 residues in the CDR3. The CDR3 region is CASSPPPRTRLTDTQYF. CDR3 coding DNA: TGCGCCAGCAGCCCGCCCCCCCGAACCAGACTCACAGATACGCAGTATTTT.

The V gene is TRBV2, the J gene TRBJ1-4; D uncertain. This CDR3 has 14 amino acids. V shed 5 bases and J shed 5 bases, with 12 bases lying between them. The germline CDR1 and CDR2 sequences are SNHLY and FYNNEI. CDR3 residues: CASSTPGINEKLFF. The CDR3 DNA is TGTGCCAGCAGTACCCCCGGGATCAATGAAAAACTGTTTTTT.

V usage is TRBV5-4 and J usage is TRBJ2-2, with 10 nucleotides matching TRBD1. The CDR3 consists of 17 residues. Germline V CDR1 and CDR2: SGHNT, YYREEE (reference sequence). The V segment lost 3 bases and the J segment 6 bases; nucleotides outside the gene matches: 11. The CDR3 DNA is TGTGCCAGCAGCTCACCCGGGACAGGGGCAAGGTCCGGGGAGCTGTTTTTT. Its translation is CASSSPGTGARSGELFF.

The chain uses TRBV6-2 or TRBV6-3 and TRBJ2-2, with TRBD1 matching over 9 bases. Per the germline V gene, CDR1 is MNHEY and CDR2 is SVGEGT. The CDR3 length is 16 residues. The trim removed 5 bases at V and 5 bases at J, leaving 9 bases unmatched. The CDR3 reads CASSLSGTGLTGELFF. The DNA for the CDR3 is TGTGCCAGCAGTCTATCCGGGACAGGGCTGACCGGGGAGCTGTTTTTT.